This T cell receptor beta chain originates from a study of blood T cell repertoires in COVID-19 (dated by TCRdb to about 2020). Context from the whole study: Samples covering the acute and convalescent phases of COVID-19 were provided by collaborators in the United States, Italy and Spain. A de-identified subject ID, COVID-19 status, age in years and sex were almost always included in the sample metadata. The prospective study material was composed of cDNA or gDNA derived from T cells, B-cell-depleted T cells, or PBMCs. A freely available public database, intended as a resource for researchers studying the immune response to SARS-CoV-2, is where the repertoires were released. Deeply sampled blood TCRbeta repertoires from subjects exposed to, actively infected with, or recovered from COVID-19 were included in the dataset. The samples were drawn from two sources: the first 160 participants of the ongoing ImmuneRACE study, and 1,000 to 1,500 subjects contributed by 6 global collaborators. Where available, HLA class I and class II types were taken from metadata supplied by the sample provider and were not determined by assay-based typing. Results the study describes overall, beyond this receptor: The quantity of clinical and demographic metadata differed by source and by participant and was supplied without curation.

Including cysteine and phenylalanine, the CDR3 has 14 amino acids. Only the CDR3 region is kept as DNA, spanning 42 bases read in frame from base 1. Reading the germline V gene gives CDR1 MNHNS and CDR2 SASEGT. Trimming accounts for 5 bases at V and 2 bases at J, while the number of junction bases matched to no gene is 5. Worth noting for this clone: No antigen is known for it. Base qualities are not recorded, but no much larger clone differs from it by a single base.

Whole blood was collected in K2EDTA tubes by collaborating institutions according to the institutions' own protocols. For TCRbeta analysis, collaborator samples were shipped as frozen whole blood, as isolated PBMCs, or as DNA extracted from either sample type. TCRbeta CDR3 regions were amplified from genomic DNA using the immunoSEQ Assay, a bias-controlled multiplex PCR. On the study's bioinformatics: The number of nucleated cells in each sample was estimated from the amplification of reference gene primers within the assay. Sequence reads were collapsed and filtered to measure the absolute abundance of every unique TCRbeta CDR3 rearrangement. For each sample, productive Simpson clonality was calculated as the square root of Simpson's diversity index across productive rearrangements. In TCRdb, the immuneACCESS table is reduced to in-frame sequences with V and J assigned. These tables do not hold every clone; where another copy was compared, an unresolved V gene accounts for under half, and the others remain unexplained. V and J calls plus clone size are reproduced from that table; the DNA served to infer D and trimming. This sample gives about 410,000 clones in total; around 86% of them show up just once. The ten largest make up 1.4% of the sample.

This TCR was recovered from a woman between 25 and 40 years old with active or convalescent COVID-19. Sequencing used peripheral blood. In this chain, TRBV6-1 is recombined with TRBJ1-1; 7 bases in the middle match TRBD1. DNA sequence: TGTGCCAGCAGTTCGGGACAGTCTAACACTGAAGCTTTCTTT. This sequence encodes CASSSGQSNTEAFF.